The clone carrying this T cell receptor (beta chain) has just one count. What it binds is not known. This could be a read error, since a much larger clone is one nucleotide away. This entry comes from a study of glioma-infiltrating T cells. The study, taken as a whole, reports: Non-neoplastic patients had below-expected tissue-blood divergence, while all gliomas exceeded expectation. Only very few CDR3 sequences appeared in both tissue and blood.

The iRepertoire nested amplicon-rescue multiplex PCR amplified TCR alpha and beta CDR3s from RNA. One-step reverse transcription and amplification started from about 100-400 ng of tissue mRNA or PBMC total RNA. A single record per CDR3 protein comes from TCRdb applying MiXCR to the multiplex PCR reads. Of roughly 190,000 distinct CDR3 sequences listed, over 25% are singletons. This TCR was recovered from a human donor with low-grade glioma or glioblastoma, undergoing nonglioma brain surgery, or in good health (not recorded which). Sample: glioma tissue, nonneoplastic brain tissue, or PBMCs (not recorded which).

The CDR3: CASSPPGQGTYEQYF. The CDR3 bases are TGTGCCAGCAGCCCCCCGGGACAGGGAACCTACGAGCAGTACTTC. The chain carries TRBV6-6 and TRBJ2-7; 9 bases are shared with TRBD1. There are 15 residues in the CDR3. CDR1 and CDR2 from the germline V gene are MNHNY and SVGAGI (reference sequence). V shed 6 bases and J 2 bases; nucleotides not matched to a gene: 8.